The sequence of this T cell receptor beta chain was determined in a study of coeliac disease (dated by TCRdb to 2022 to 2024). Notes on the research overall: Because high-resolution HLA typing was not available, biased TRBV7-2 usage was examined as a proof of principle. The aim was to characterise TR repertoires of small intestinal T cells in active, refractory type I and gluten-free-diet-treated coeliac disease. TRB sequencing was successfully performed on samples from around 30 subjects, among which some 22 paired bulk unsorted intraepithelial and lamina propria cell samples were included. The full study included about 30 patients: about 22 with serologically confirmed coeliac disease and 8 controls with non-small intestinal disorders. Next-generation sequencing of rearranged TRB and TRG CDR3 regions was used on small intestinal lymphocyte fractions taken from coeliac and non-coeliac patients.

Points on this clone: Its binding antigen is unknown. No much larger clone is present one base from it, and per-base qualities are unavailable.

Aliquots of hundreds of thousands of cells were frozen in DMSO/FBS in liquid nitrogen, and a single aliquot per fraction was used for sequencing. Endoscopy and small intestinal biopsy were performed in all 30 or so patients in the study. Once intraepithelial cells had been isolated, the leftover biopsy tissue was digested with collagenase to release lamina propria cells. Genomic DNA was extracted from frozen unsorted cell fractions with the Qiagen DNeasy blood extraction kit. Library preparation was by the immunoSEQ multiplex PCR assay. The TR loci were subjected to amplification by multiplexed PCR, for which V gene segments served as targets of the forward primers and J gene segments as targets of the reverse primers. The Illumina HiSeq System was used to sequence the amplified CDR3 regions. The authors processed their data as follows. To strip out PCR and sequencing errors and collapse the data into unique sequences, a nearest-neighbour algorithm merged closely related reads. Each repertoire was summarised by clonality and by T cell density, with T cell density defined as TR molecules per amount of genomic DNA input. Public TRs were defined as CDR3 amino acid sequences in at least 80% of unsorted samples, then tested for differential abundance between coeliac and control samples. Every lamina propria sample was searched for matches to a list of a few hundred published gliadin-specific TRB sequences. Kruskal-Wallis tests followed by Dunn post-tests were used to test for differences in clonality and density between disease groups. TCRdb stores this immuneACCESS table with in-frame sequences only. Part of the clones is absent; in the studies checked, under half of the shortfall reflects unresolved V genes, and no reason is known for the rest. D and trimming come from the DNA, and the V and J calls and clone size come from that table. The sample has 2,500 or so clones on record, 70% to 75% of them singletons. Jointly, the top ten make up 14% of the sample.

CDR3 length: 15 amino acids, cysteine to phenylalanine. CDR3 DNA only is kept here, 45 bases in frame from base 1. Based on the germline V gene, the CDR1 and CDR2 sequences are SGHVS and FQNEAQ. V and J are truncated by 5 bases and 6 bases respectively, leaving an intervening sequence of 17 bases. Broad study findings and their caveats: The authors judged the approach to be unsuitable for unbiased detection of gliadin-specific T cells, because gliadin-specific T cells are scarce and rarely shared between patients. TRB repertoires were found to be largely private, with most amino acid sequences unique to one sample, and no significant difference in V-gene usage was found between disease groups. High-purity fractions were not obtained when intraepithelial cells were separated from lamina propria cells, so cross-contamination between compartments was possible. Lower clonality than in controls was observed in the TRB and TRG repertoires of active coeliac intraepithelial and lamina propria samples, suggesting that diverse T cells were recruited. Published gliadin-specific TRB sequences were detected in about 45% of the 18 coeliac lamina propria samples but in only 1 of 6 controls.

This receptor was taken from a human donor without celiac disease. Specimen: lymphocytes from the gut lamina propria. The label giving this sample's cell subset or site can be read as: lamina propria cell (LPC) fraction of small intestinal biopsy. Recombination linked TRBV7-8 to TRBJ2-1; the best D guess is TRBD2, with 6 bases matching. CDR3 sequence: CASSGLPLWSNEQFF. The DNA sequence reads TGTGCCAGCAGCGGACTACCCCTTTGGAGCAATGAGCAGTTCTTC.